This TCR beta chain came from a study of siplizumab effects on memory and regulatory T cells. The V gene lost 0 bases and the J gene lost 0 bases, with 4 bases spanning the gap. This CDR3 contains 14 residues. CDR1 and CDR2 (germline): SGHRS, YFSETQ. Clones were read by immunoSEQ multiplex PCR, and TCRdb kept only the in-frame ones, dropping some. Altogether 65,000 to 90,000 clones are present, approximately 93% being singletons, with the ten largest covering around 5%. The study's findings and limits: Treg-derived clones made up an average of approximately 70% of mappable alloreactive CD4+ clones with siplizumab and 25% to 30% in controls. Alloreactive sequences from unstimulated CD4+ memory cells fell significantly with siplizumab. The mapping of alloreactive clones to unstimulated subsets covered only a minor fraction of them.

Concerning this clone itself: The antigen remains unidentified.

This rearrangement joins TRBV5-1 to TRBJ1-3; D gene uncertain. This TCR derives from a human donor in good health. The sample consisted of CD8+ T cells sorted from blood. The CDR3 DNA is TGCGCCAGCAGCTTGGCAGTCTCTGGAAACACCATATATTTT. Translation gives CASSLAVSGNTIYF.